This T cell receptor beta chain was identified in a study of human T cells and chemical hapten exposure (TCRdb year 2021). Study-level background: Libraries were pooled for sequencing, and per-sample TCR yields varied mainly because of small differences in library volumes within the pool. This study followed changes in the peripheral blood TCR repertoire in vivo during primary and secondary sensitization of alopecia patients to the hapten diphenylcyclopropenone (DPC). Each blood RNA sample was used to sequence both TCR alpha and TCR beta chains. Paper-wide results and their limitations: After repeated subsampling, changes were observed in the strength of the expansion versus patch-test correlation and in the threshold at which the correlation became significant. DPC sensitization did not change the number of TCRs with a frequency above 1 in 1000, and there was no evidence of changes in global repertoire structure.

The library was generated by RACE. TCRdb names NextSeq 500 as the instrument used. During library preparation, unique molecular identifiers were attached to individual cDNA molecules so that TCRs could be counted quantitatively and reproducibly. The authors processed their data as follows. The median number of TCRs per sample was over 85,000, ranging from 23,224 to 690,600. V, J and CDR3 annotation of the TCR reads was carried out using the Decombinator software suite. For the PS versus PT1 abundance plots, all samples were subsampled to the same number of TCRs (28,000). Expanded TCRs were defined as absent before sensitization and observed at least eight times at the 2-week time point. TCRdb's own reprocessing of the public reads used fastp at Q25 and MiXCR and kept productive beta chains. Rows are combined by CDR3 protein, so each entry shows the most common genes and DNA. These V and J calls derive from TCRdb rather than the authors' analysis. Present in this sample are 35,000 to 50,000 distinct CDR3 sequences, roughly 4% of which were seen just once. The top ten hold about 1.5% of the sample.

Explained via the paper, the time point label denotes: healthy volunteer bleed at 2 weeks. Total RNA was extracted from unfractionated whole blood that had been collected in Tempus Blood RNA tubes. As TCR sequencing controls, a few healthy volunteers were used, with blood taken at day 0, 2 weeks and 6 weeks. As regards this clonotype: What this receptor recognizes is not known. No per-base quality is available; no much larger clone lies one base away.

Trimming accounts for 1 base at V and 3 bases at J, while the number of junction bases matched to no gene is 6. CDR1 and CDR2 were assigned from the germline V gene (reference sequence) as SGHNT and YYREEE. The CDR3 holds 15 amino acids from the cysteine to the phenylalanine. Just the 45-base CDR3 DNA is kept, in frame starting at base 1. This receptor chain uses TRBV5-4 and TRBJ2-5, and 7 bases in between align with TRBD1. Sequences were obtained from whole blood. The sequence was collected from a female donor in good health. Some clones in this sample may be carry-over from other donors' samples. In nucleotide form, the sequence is TGTGCCAGCAGCTTGCGGACCACAGGGGAAGAGACCCAGTACTTC. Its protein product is CASSLRTTGEETQYF. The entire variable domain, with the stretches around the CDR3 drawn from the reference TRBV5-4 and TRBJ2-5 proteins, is ETGVTQSPTHLIKTRGQQVTLRCSSQSGHNTVSWYQQALGQGPQFIFQYYREEENGRGNFPPRFSGLQFPNYSSELNVNALELDDSALYLCASSLRTTGEETQYFGPGTRLLVL.